One and the same sample provided the 18 T cell receptor beta chains below, sequenced in a study of shared clonotypes between healthy human individuals. The protocol was immunoSEQ multiplex PCR, while the TCRdb copy is restricted to in-frame clones and leaves out a portion. The table shows approximately 350,000 clones, with over 65% occurring only once. The sample taken for sequencing was memory CD4+ T cells sorted from blood. The subset here: CD45RA-negative fraction. The receptors derive from a young man in good health.

This chain links TRBV7-9 with TRBJ1-5; 8 nucleotides match TRBD1. Germline V gives CDR1 SEHNR, CDR2 FQNEAQ (reference sequence). The CDR3 loop spans 17 amino acids. The V and J ends lost 0 bases and 6 bases, in that order; junction bases with no gene match: 10. The DNA for the CDR3 is TGTGCCAGCAGCTTAGCGCAGGGGGCGGGTTTCGGTCAGCCCCAGCATTTT. Translation: CASSLAQGAGFGQPQHF.

The rearrangement links TRBV10-3 to TRBJ1-1; 8 bases match TRBD1. The CDR3 has 14 residues. The germline gives CDR1 ENHRY, CDR2 SYGVKD. V shed 1 base and J 4 bases; nucleotides not matched to a gene: 2. The CDR3 DNA sequence: TGTGCCATCAGTGAGTTTACAGGGGGCACTGAAGCTTTCTTT. Protein product: CAISEFTGGTEAFF.

This chain uses TRBV27 with TRBJ2-1; 11 bases match TRBD1. The CDR3 consists of 13 residues. Germline trimming cut 8 bases from V and 9 bases from J; bases unmatched to any gene: 6. Germline V gives CDR1 MNHEY, CDR2 SMNVEV (reference sequence). CDR3 nucleotide sequence: TGTGCCAGCGTTAAGGGACAGGGGGGTGAGCAGTTCTTC. This codes for CASVKGQGGEQFF.

This clone was counted a single time. The V call is TRBV6-6, the J call TRBJ2-7, with 7 positions matching TRBD2. Germline CDR1 is MNHNY and CDR2 is SVGAGI (reference sequence). The CDR3 consists of 14 residues. V was pared by 6 bases and J by 2 bases, with 7 bases of the junction left unmatched. CDR3 DNA: TGTGCCAGCAGCCCGACGGGACTAACCTACGAGCAGTACTTC. Protein sequence: CASSPTGLTYEQYF.

The J gene is TRBJ1-1, the V gene TRBV28; D may be TRBD1 (5 bases). The CDR3 runs to 15 residues. Deletions cut 7 bases from V and 5 bases from J, with 20 bases between. Germline CDR1 reads MDHEN; CDR2 reads SYDVKM. In DNA, the CDR3 is TGTGCCAGCACCGAACGGGGGGGTAGGAAGACTGAAGCTTTCTTT. It specifies CASTERGGRKTEAFF.

V and J are TRBV6-1 and TRBJ2-7; D may be TRBD1 or TRBD2 (5 bases each). Per the germline V gene, CDR1 is MNHNS and CDR2 is SASEGT. V lost 11 bases and J 3 bases, leaving 14 bases between the germline ends. This CDR3 has 12 residues. The DNA of the CDR3 is TGTGCCGTGGGACGGAAATTCTACGAGCAGTACTTC. It is translated as CAVGRKFYEQYF.

This clone was seen more than once but under ten times. V is TRBV5-1 and J is TRBJ1-1, with TRBD1 matching 7 bases. This CDR3 region has 14 residues. The germline CDR1 and CDR2 sequences are SGHRS and YFSETQ. Unmatched junction bases numbered 7, after V lost 4 bases and J lost 4 bases. The CDR3 spells CASSPQGPSTEAFF. DNA of the CDR3: TGCGCCAGCAGCCCACAGGGGCCGAGCACTGAAGCTTTCTTT.

The CDR3 DNA reads as TGTGCCAGCCTTAATCTGGGGACGAATCAGCCCCAGCATTTT. Protein product: CASLNLGTNQPQHF. The rearrangement uses TRBV6-6 and TRBJ1-5; perhaps TRBD1 as D (5 bases). With 8 bases removed from V and 4 bases from J, the gap between germline ends came to 15 bases. Germline CDR1 is MNHNY and CDR2 is SVGAGI (reference sequence). The CDR3 has 14 amino acids.

The chain carries TRBV7-6 and TRBJ2-3; 10 nucleotides agree with TRBD2. This CDR3 region has 14 residues. Germline V CDR1 and CDR2: SGHVS, FNYEAQ. Losses at the gene ends were 3 bases for V and 4 bases for J; bases not matched to a gene: 1. The CDR3 loop reads CASSFSGRSDTQYF. As DNA, the CDR3 is TGTGCCAGCAGCTTTAGCGGGAGGTCAGATACGCAGTATTTT.

J is TRBJ2-2 and V is TRBV10-3, with a possible D match to TRBD1 (6 bases). Trimming left V 4 bases short and J 3 bases short, with 12 bases between. Germline V gene data show CDR1 as ENHRY and CDR2 as SYGVKD. The CDR3 extends over 15 amino acids. CDR3 in DNA: TGTGCCATCAGTGGATACAGGGATGACACCGGGGAGCTGTTTTTT. Amino acids: CAISGYRDDTGELFF.

The rearrangement links TRBV19 to TRBJ2-1; D gene unclear. The CDR3 extends over 13 amino acids. V was clipped by 4 bases and J by 2 bases, with 6 bases between them. Germline V gives CDR1 LNHDA, CDR2 SQIVND (reference sequence). The CDR3 here is CASSTYPYNEQFF. For the CDR3, the DNA is TGTGCCAGTAGTACGTATCCCTACAATGAGCAGTTCTTC.

This clone was found once. The rearrangement uses TRBV14 and TRBJ2-7, with 8 bases matching TRBD2. The junction had 7 bases not matched to a gene; V was cut back by 0 bases and J by 3 bases. Looked up from germline, CDR1 is SGHDN and CDR2 is FVKESK. CDR3 size: 16 residues. CDR3 amino acids: CASSQDYPGGGYEQYF. The CDR3 region has the DNA TGTGCCAGCAGCCAAGATTACCCGGGAGGGGGCTACGAGCAGTACTTC.

V gene TRBV14 combines with J gene TRBJ2-5; 8 bases agree with TRBD1. From germline, CDR1 is SGHDN and CDR2 FVKESK. The CDR3 extends over 16 amino acids. J lost 6 bases, V lost 4 bases, and 13 bases had no gene match. Here the CDR3 DNA reads TGTGCCAGCAGCCCCGGCTCGGCAGGGGGCATGAAGACCCAGTACTTC. Translation gives CASSPGSAGGMKTQYF.

This clone has only one observation. The chain carries TRBV7-6 and TRBJ2-7; the match to TRBD2 covers 7 bases. This CDR3 comprises 14 residues. With 5 bases clipped from V and 7 bases from J, the junction kept 11 bases outside the gene matches. Per germline, CDR1 SGHVS and CDR2 FNYEAQ. The CDR3 bases are TGTGCCAGCAGCATTAGTGGCGGGAGTGGGGAGCAGTACTTC. It is translated as CASSISGGSGEQYF.

The chain recombines TRBV7-2 with TRBJ1-5; D uncertain. V lost 0 bases to trimming and J lost 7 bases, with 13 bases between them. This CDR3 is 15 amino acids long. Germline lookup yields CDR1 SGHTA and CDR2 FQGNSA. The CDR3 loop is CASSLAGQAGQPQHF. CDR3 bases: TGTGCCAGCAGCTTAGCCGGGCAGGCTGGCCAGCCCCAGCATTTT.

The CDR3 region is CASSQPLGGEQYF. As DNA, the CDR3 is TGCGCCAGCAGCCAACCTCTAGGGGGCGAGCAGTACTTC. This chain links TRBV4-3 with TRBJ2-7, with D possibly matching TRBD1 (6 bases). V lost 2 bases and J lost 6, with 11 bases in between. The CDR3 covers 13 residues. Germline CDR1 and CDR2: LGHNA and YSLEER.

This clone was counted only a few times. This rearrangement joins TRBV7-9 to TRBJ1-4; 9 bases line up with TRBD1. Germline trimming cut 5 bases from V and 10 bases from J; bases unmatched to any gene: 11. Germline values: CDR1 SEHNR, CDR2 FQNEAQ (reference sequence). The CDR3 extends over 15 amino acids. The CDR3 loop reads CASSREQGARGKLFF. The CDR3 nucleotides are TGTGCCAGCAGCCGAGAACAGGGGGCGCGAGGAAAACTGTTTTTT.

The chain employs TRBV7-8 and TRBJ2-2, with 7 bases lining up with TRBD2. Per the germline V gene, CDR1 is SGHVS and CDR2 is FQNEAQ. V dropped 2 bases and J dropped 7; count of bases not matched to a gene: 4. The CDR3 totals 14 residues. CDR3 sequence: CASSLSGIGGELFF. The CDR3 nucleotides are TGTGCCAGCAGCTTAAGCGGGATTGGCGGGGAGCTGTTTTTT.